The 21 T cell receptor beta chains given below trace back to one sample, sequenced in a study of OX40 agonist ivuxolimab in advanced cancers. TCRdb's table, derived via immunoSEQ multiplex PCR, lists solely in-frame clones and lacks some. Of some 45,000 clones in the sample, about 82% are singletons; the top ten hold roughly 22%. The starting material was CD4+ or CD8+ T cells sorted from blood, obtained in a trial of the OX40 agonist ivuxolimab. These receptors all stem from an adult with an advanced solid tumor such as melanoma, head and neck, liver or kidney cancer.

V gene TRBV6-1 combines with J gene TRBJ1-5, with a weak D call TRBD1 (5 bases). CDR3 size: 17 residues. Trimming shortened V by 4 bases and J by 0 bases, and 16 bases separated the two germline ends. CDR1 MNHNS and CDR2 SASEGT come from the germline V gene. CDR3: CASSVRRDLYSNQPQHF. The CDR3 nucleotides read TGTGCCAGCAGTGTGCGCAGGGACCTATATAGCAATCAGCCCCAGCATTTT.

The J gene is TRBJ1-5, the V gene TRBV29-1; D gene uncertain. Germline lookup yields CDR1 SQVTM and CDR2 ANQGSEA. The CDR3 loop spans 15 amino acids. V shed 8 bases and J shed 3 bases, with 20 bases lying between them. CDR3 DNA sequence: TGCAGCCCATCCGGGTCACAGCTTTTCAATCAGCCCCAGCATTTT. It translates to CSPSGSQLFNQPQHF. The entire variable domain, with the rest obtained from reference TRBV29-1 and TRBJ1-5, is as follows: SAVISQKPSRDICQRGTSLTIQCQVDSQVTMMFWYRQQPGQSLTLIATANQGSEATYESGFVIDKFPISRPNLTFSTLTVSNMSPEDSSIYLCSPSGSQLFNQPQHFGDGTRLSIL.

The V and J genes are TRBV9 and TRBJ2-2; tentative D call: TRBD2 (6 bases). The length of the CDR3 is 17 residues. Per the germline V gene, CDR1 is SGDLS and CDR2 is YYNGEE. Between the trimmed V and J ends, which lost 0 bases and 0 bases, there was a span of 12 bases. The CDR3 loop is CASSVERTNPNTGELFF. CDR3 sequence (DNA): TGTGCCAGCAGCGTAGAGCGGACTAACCCGAACACCGGGGAGCTGTTTTTT.

This chain links TRBV5-6 with TRBJ1-1, with D possibly being TRBD1 (5 bases). CDR3 length equals 14 residues. CDR1 and CDR2 (germline): SGHDT, YYEEEE. The ends were cut back, 0 bases at V and 11 bases at J, with 17 bases in the middle. Written as DNA, the CDR3 is TGTGCCAGCAGCTTGGGCGGGACGGCCTCTGGGGCTTTCTTT. This sequence encodes CASSLGGTASGAFF. Complete variable domain (other parts from reference TRBV5-6 and TRBJ1-1): DAGVTQSPTHLIKTRGQQVTLRCSPKSGHDTVSWYQQALGQGPQFIFQYYEEEERQRGNFPDRFSGHQFPNYSSELNVNALLLGDSALYLCASSLGGTASGAFFGQGTRLTVV.

The rearrangement joins TRBV29-1 to TRBJ1-5; no reliable D call. The germline gives CDR1 SQVTM, CDR2 ANQGSEA. This CDR3 contains 13 residues. V lost 7 bases and J lost 5, with 15 bases in between. CDR3 region: CSAMLGRDQPQHF. The CDR3 nucleotides are TGCAGCGCTATGTTGGGTAGGGATCAGCCCCAGCATTTT.

The chain's CDR3 is CASSYSGTGLNNEQFF. The CDR3 DNA reads as TGTGCCAGCAGTTACTCGGGAACAGGGCTCAACAATGAGCAGTTCTTC. This chain joins TRBV6-5 and TRBJ2-1, with a weak D call TRBD1 (6 bases). V lost 0 bases to trimming and J lost 5 bases, with 14 bases between them. There are 16 residues in the CDR3. Germline V gene data show CDR1 as MNHEY and CDR2 as SVGAGI.

The rearrangement links TRBV5-6 to TRBJ1-5; the D is unclear. Trimming removed 2 bases at V and 0 bases at J, with 15 bases between. This CDR3 has 17 residues. CDR1 is SGHDT and CDR2 is YYEEEE in the germline V gene. CDR3 in amino acids: CASSLGFSDFSNQPQHF. The DNA for the CDR3 is TGTGCCAGCAGCTTAGGGTTTTCGGACTTTAGCAATCAGCCCCAGCATTTT.

The chain couples TRBV6-1 to TRBJ2-7, with D unresolved. Germline V gene data show CDR1 as MNHNS and CDR2 as SASEGT. Trimming pared 6 bases from V and 2 bases from J, leaving 17 bases between. This CDR3 is built from 15 residues. Here the CDR3 DNA reads TGTGCCAGCAGCCCGGTGGTTGTTAGAACCTACGAGCAGTACTTC. Amino acid sequence: CASSPVVVRTYEQYF.

V usage is TRBV27 and J usage is TRBJ1-2, with D possibly being TRBD1 (5 bases). V lost 3 bases and J lost 0, with 8 bases in between. The CDR3 is 14 residues long. CDR1 is MNHEY and CDR2 is SMNVEV in the germline V gene (reference sequence). Written as DNA, the CDR3 is TGTGCCAGCAGTTTCACAGGATCTAACTATGGCTACACCTTC. This sequence encodes CASSFTGSNYGYTF.

This rearrangement joins TRBV5-1 to TRBJ2-5, with a weak D call TRBD1 (5 bases). V was trimmed by 2 bases and J by 4 bases, leaving 9 bases between them. The V gene's germline CDR1 is SGHRS and CDR2 YFSETQ. There are 13 residues in the CDR3. This chain's CDR3 is CASSFRVGETQYF. The CDR3 bases are TGCGCCAGCAGCTTCAGGGTGGGAGAGACCCAGTACTTC.

The CDR3 sequence is CATLLDGNTEAFF. CDR3 in DNA: TGTGCCACTCTTTTAGACGGGAACACTGAAGCTTTCTTT. This chain joins TRBV6-5 and TRBJ1-1; D remains ambiguous. The CDR3 totals 13 residues. The V gene lost 10 bases and the J gene lost 1 base, with 13 bases spanning the gap. Germline CDR1 reads MNHEY; CDR2 reads SVGAGI.

The chain carries TRBV7-9 and TRBJ1-2, with 7 bases fitting TRBD1. CDR1 SEHNR and CDR2 FQNEAQ come from the germline V gene (reference sequence). The CDR3 has 15 residues. With 5 bases clipped from V and 6 bases from J, the junction kept 12 bases outside the gene matches. This CDR3 is CASSPRSGTEDGYTF. CDR3 in DNA: TGTGCCAGCAGCCCCAGGTCTGGGACAGAGGATGGCTACACCTTC.

This chain joins TRBV6-5 and TRBJ1-2, with D possibly being TRBD1 (5 bases). V shed 1 base and J shed 4 bases, with 7 bases lying between them. Germline-derived CDR1 and CDR2 are MNHEY and SVGAGI. This CDR3 has 13 residues. The CDR3 spells CASSYFGGYGYTF. For the CDR3, the DNA is TGTGCCAGCAGTTACTTCGGGGGCTATGGCTACACCTTC.

This clone was seen a handful of times. The rearrangement links TRBV19 to TRBJ1-6; TRBD1 aligns across 9 bases. In germline, CDR1 is LNHDA, CDR2 SQIVND (reference sequence). The CDR3 covers 16 residues. V was clipped by 4 bases and J by 9 bases; unmatched bases: 10. The DNA of the CDR3 is TGTGCCAGTAGTACCCCCTCAACAGGGGGCACTTCACCCCTCCACTTT. It is translated as CASSTPSTGGTSPLHF.

The CDR3 nucleotides are TGTGCCAGCAAAGAAGGGCTAGCGGGAGAGCAGTACTTC. Amino acids: CASKEGLAGEQYF. The chain is built from TRBV25-1 and TRBJ2-7; 9 nucleotides align to TRBD2. The CDR3 length is 13 residues. Germline values: CDR1 MGHDK, CDR2 SYGVNS. Trimming at V came to 7 bases and at J to 7 bases, leaving 8 bases not matched to a gene.

V gene TRBV28 combines with J gene TRBJ2-5; D is perhaps TRBD2 (5 bases). Deletions cut 4 bases from V and 5 bases from J, with 20 bases between. Germline V CDR1 and CDR2: MDHEN, SYDVKM. The CDR3 runs to 16 residues. This chain's CDR3 is CASSSDIGRGPETQYF. The DNA of the CDR3 is TGTGCCAGCAGTTCAGATATAGGGCGAGGGCCCGAGACCCAGTACTTC. Drawing the rest from reference TRBV28 and TRBJ2-5, the complete variable domain is DVKVTQSSRYLVKRTGEKVFLECVQDMDHENMFWYRQDPGLGLRLIYFSYDVKMKEKGDIPEGYSVSREKKERFSLILESASTNQTSMYLCASSSDIGRGPETQYFGPGTRLLVL.

The chain couples TRBV14 to TRBJ1-2; D is uncertain. V shed 1 base and J shed 6 bases, with 12 bases lying between them. Germline V gene sequence: CDR1 SGHDN, CDR2 FVKESK. This CDR3 region has 14 residues. CDR3 bases: TGTGCCAGCAGCCAAGTTGCGGGTTGGAATGGCTACACCTTC. This gives the protein CASSQVAGWNGYTF.

The chain links TRBV4-3 to TRBJ1-2; tentatively, D is TRBD1 (6 bases). The CDR3 length is 15 residues. Germline lookup yields CDR1 LGHNA and CDR2 YSLEER. Trimming removed 3 bases at V and 4 bases at J, with 15 bases between. This chain's CDR3 is CASSQTSGTPYGYTF. The DNA of the CDR3 is TGCGCCAGCAGCCAGACTTCCGGGACACCCTATGGCTACACCTTC.

CDR3: CASSVGITEAFF. CDR3 DNA sequence: TGTGCCAGCAGCGTAGGCATCACTGAAGCTTTCTTT. The chain has TRBV9 and TRBJ1-1; D not resolved. V lost 0 bases and J lost 4, with 4 bases in between. Germline V gene sequence: CDR1 SGDLS, CDR2 YYNGEE. There are 12 residues in the CDR3.

The chain combines TRBV27 with TRBJ2-1, with no clear D. V was trimmed by 4 bases and J by 9 bases, leaving 7 bases between them. CDR3 size: 11 residues. Germline V CDR1 and CDR2: MNHEY, SMNVEV (reference sequence). The CDR3 reads CASSSLGEQFF. CDR3 coding DNA: TGTGCCAGCAGTTCGCTAGGTGAGCAGTTCTTC.

The V call is TRBV28, the J call TRBJ2-7, with 9 bases aligning to TRBD2. Germline V gene data show CDR1 as MDHEN and CDR2 as SYDVKM. The J segment lost 4 bases and the V segment lost 6 bases, leaving 10 bases of the junction unmatched. The length of the CDR3 is 15 residues. CDR3 nucleotides: TGTGCCAGCAGCCCCCTAGCGGGGATGAGGTACGAGCAGTACGTC. Translated, it gives CASSPLAGMRYEQYV.